What follows are 12 T cell receptor beta chains derived from one specimen sequenced in a study of cytomegalovirus exposure and HLA in healthy donors. The PCR made use of 60 Vbeta and 13 Jbeta primers. Method: immunoSEQ multiplex PCR; TCRdb's copy keeps in-frame clones and lacks some. The repertoire holds about 150,000 clones, with about 84% as singletons. The sequencing input was PBMCs. These receptors were collected from a woman aged 35 to 49 in good health and CMV-seropositive.

J is TRBJ1-1 and V is TRBV6-4; 8 nucleotides align to TRBD1. This CDR3 comprises 18 residues. Germline CDR1 reads MRHNA; CDR2 reads SNTAGT. V shed 0 bases and J 2 bases; nucleotides not matched to a gene: 11. The CDR3, as DNA: TGTGCCAGCAGTGACTCGGGGGACAGGCTCAGGCTCAACACTGAAGCTTTCTTT. This gives the protein CASSDSGDRLRLNTEAFF.

V gene TRBV19 combines with J gene TRBJ1-2; the match to TRBD1 covers 9 bases. Germline-derived CDR1 and CDR2 are LNHDA and SQIVND (reference sequence). The CDR3 has 14 residues. After removal of 4 bases from V and 2 bases from J, the junction contained 2 bases not matched to a gene. For the CDR3, the DNA is TGTGCCAGTAGTAGGGACAGGGCGAACTATGGCTACACCTTC. Translating gives CASSRDRANYGYTF.

This clone appeared a few times. The chain couples TRBV6-1 to TRBJ1-2; 9 nucleotides line up with TRBD1. CDR1 is MNHNS, CDR2 SASEGT, per germline. J was trimmed by 4 bases and V by 3 bases; bases with no gene match: 3. CDR3 size: 14 residues. This chain's CDR3 is CASSDTGGSYGYTF. CDR3 DNA: TGTGCCAGCAGTGATACAGGGGGCAGCTATGGCTACACCTTC.

The rearrangement links TRBV19 to TRBJ2-7, with 10 bases fitting TRBD2. Germline values: CDR1 LNHDA, CDR2 SQIVND (reference sequence). Trimming took 6 bases from V and 2 from J; bases not matched to a gene: 4. This CDR3 contains 14 residues. CDR3 DNA: TGTGCCAGTAGCCGGACTAGCGGTACCTACGAGCAGTACTTC. Protein product: CASSRTSGTYEQYF.

The chain couples TRBV2 to TRBJ2-7; 7 nucleotides line up with TRBD2. Germline V gene data show CDR1 as SNHLY and CDR2 as FYNNEI. The CDR3 sequence is 15 residues long. J lost 7 bases, V lost 6 bases, and 15 bases had no gene match. The CDR3 sequence: CASSYMGGGSEEQYF. CDR3 nucleotide sequence: TGTGCCAGCAGCTACATGGGGGGAGGGTCCGAGGAGCAGTACTTC.

This sequence joins TRBV27 and TRBJ2-6; D remains unclear. CDR1 is MNHEY, CDR2 SMNVEV, per germline (reference sequence). The CDR3 runs 15 residues. Trimming stripped 3 bases from V and 1 base from J, with 7 bases between. CDR3 DNA sequence: TGTGCCAGCAGTTTGCAGAGGTCTGGGGCCAACGTCCTGACTTTC. It is translated as CASSLQRSGANVLTF.

The chain recombines TRBV28 with TRBJ2-6, with a tentative D call TRBD2 (6 bases). Between the trimmed V and J ends, which lost 8 bases and 2 bases, there was a span of 19 bases. Germline CDR1 MDHEN, CDR2 SYDVKM. The CDR3 consists of 17 residues. In nucleotides, the CDR3 is TGTGCCAGCTATTCCCGGAGGGTCGGGGCTGGGGCCAACGTCCTGACTTTC. This encodes CASYSRRVGAGANVLTF.

V gene TRBV28 combines with J gene TRBJ2-7; 9 bases are a match to TRBD2. Losses at the gene ends were 10 bases for V and 4 bases for J; bases not matched to a gene: 11. The CDR3 spans 14 residues. Germline CDR1 is MDHEN and CDR2 is SYDVKM. This CDR3 is CATRGTSTDYEQYF. The CDR3 DNA reads TGTGCCACCAGAGGGACTAGCACTGATTACGAGCAGTACTTC.

The J gene is TRBJ2-6, the V gene TRBV28; possibly TRBD1 for D (5 bases). Trimming pared 1 base from V and 0 bases from J, leaving 16 bases between. CDR3 length equals 19 residues. CDR1 is MDHEN, CDR2 SYDVKM, per germline. The CDR3 DNA sequence: TGTGCCAGCAGTTTATCCAGGCTCAGGGTTACCTCTGGGGCCAACGTCCTGACTTTC. Its translation is CASSLSRLRVTSGANVLTF.

The V gene is TRBV27, the J gene TRBJ1-1; 8 positions match TRBD1. Germline CDR1 reads MNHEY; CDR2 reads SMNVEV (reference sequence). J gave up 7 bases and V 2 bases, and 0 bases lay outside the gene matches. There are 12 residues in the CDR3. The CDR3 DNA reads TGTGCCAGCAGTTTAACAGGGGGTGAAGCTTTCTTT. Amino acid sequence: CASSLTGGEAFF.

V gene TRBV19 combines with J gene TRBJ1-1; D not resolved. The germline CDR1 and CDR2 sequences are LNHDA and SQIVND (reference sequence). V was trimmed by 1 base and J by 5 bases, leaving 5 bases between them. CDR3 size: 12 residues. Written as DNA, the CDR3 is TGTGCCAGTAGTATAGGGACTACTGAAGCTTTCTTT. Amino acid sequence: CASSIGTTEAFF. Using reference TRBV19 and TRBJ1-1 for the parts outside the CDR3, the full variable domain is DGGITQSPKYLFRKEGQNVTLSCEQNLNHDAMYWYRQDPGQGLRLIYYSQIVNDFQKGDIAEGYSVSREKKESFPLTVTSAQKNPTAFYLCASSIGTTEAFFGQGTRLTVV.

This chain uses TRBV19 with TRBJ1-1; D might be TRBD1 (6 bases). The V and J ends lost 8 bases and 1 base respectively, with 11 bases between them. CDR3 length: 13 amino acids. Germline assignment: CDR1 LNHDA and CDR2 SQIVND (reference sequence). The CDR3 region is CASGTTGNTEAFF. CDR3 coding DNA: TGTGCCAGTGGTACGACAGGGAACACTGAAGCTTTCTTT. The complete variable domain, with remaining parts taken from reference TRBV19 and TRBJ1-1, reads DGGITQSPKYLFRKEGQNVTLSCEQNLNHDAMYWYRQDPGQGLRLIYYSQIVNDFQKGDIAEGYSVSREKKESFPLTVTSAQKNPTAFYLCASGTTGNTEAFFGQGTRLTVV.